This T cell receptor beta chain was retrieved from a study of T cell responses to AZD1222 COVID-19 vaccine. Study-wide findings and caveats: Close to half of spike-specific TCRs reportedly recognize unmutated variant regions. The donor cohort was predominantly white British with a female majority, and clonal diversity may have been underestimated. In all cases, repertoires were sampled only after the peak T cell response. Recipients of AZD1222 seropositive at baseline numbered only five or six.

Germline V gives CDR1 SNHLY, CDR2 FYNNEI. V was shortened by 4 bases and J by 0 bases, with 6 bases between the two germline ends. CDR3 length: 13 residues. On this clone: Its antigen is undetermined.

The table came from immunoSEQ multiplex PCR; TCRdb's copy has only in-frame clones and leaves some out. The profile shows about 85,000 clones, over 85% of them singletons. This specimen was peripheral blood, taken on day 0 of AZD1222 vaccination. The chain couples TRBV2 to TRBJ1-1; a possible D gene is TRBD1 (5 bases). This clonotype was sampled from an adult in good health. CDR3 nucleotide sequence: TGTGCCAGCAGTGGACAGATGAACACTGAAGCTTTCTTT. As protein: CASSGQMNTEAFF.